Listed below are T cell receptor beta chains from one sample, sequenced in a study of early T cells in non-severe SARS-CoV-2 infection. TCRdb analysed the 5' RACE reads with MiXCR anew, one entry per CDR3 protein. Of about 69,000 distinct CDR3 sequences listed, 9.5% are singletons. The sequenced sample was whole blood. Receptor source: an adult who was a healthcare worker with PCR-confirmed SARS-CoV-2 infection or an uninfected control (not recorded which). CDR3s include the opening cysteine and the closing phenylalanine or tryptophan. The D gene is left open where the match is weak. Size is stated for part of the rows, as once, few or many counts, or as a class when the clone is expanded.

j_gene: TRBJ2-7
v_gene: TRBV11-2
d_gene: TRBD2
abundance: many
CDR3aa: CASSLRTSAYEQYF
CDR3nt: TGTGCCAGCAGCTTAAGGACTAGCGCCTACGAGCAGTACTTC

j_gene: TRBJ1-1
v_gene: TRBV7-8
d_gene: TRBD1
abundance: .
CDR3aa: CASSFWGRQGASNTEAFF
CDR3nt: TGTGCCAGCAGCTTTTGGGGGAGACAGGGGGCTTCGAACACTGAAGCTTTCTTT

j_gene: TRBJ2-3
v_gene: TRBV20-1
d_gene: .
abundance: many
CDR3aa: CSARDASLDTQYF
CDR3nt: TGCAGTGCTAGAGATGCTAGCTTGGATACGCAGTATTTT

j_gene: TRBJ2-3
v_gene: TRBV5-1
d_gene: TRBD2
abundance: many
CDR3aa: CASTFTAASGGDTQYF
CDR3nt: TGCGCCAGCACCTTTACGGCAGCTAGCGGGGGAGATACGCAGTATTTT

j_gene: TRBJ1-1
v_gene: TRBV12-3/TRBV12-4
d_gene: .
abundance: many
CDR3aa: CASTPQGGLNTEAFF
CDR3nt: TGTGCCAGCACCCCTCAAGGTGGGCTGAACACTGAAGCTTTCTTT

j_gene: TRBJ1-1
v_gene: TRBV5-1
d_gene: .
abundance: few
CDR3aa: CASSFQPTENTEAFF
CDR3nt: TGCGCCAGCAGCTTCCAACCCACAGAGAACACTGAAGCTTTCTTT

j_gene: TRBJ1-1
v_gene: TRBV27
d_gene: .
abundance: many
CDR3aa: CATRDTPAVNTEAFF
CDR3nt: TGTGCCACCAGGGACACTCCTGCAGTGAACACTGAAGCTTTCTTT

j_gene: TRBJ2-7
v_gene: TRBV3-1
d_gene: .
abundance: many
CDR3aa: CASSQSGYSSYEQYF
CDR3nt: TGTGCCAGCAGCCAAAGTGGGTATAGTAGCTACGAGCAGTACTTC

j_gene: TRBJ2-4
v_gene: TRBV7-3
d_gene: .
abundance: many
CDR3aa: CASSSGGENIQYF
CDR3nt: TGTGCCAGCAGTTCCGGCGGGGAAAACATTCAGTACTTC

j_gene: TRBJ1-1
v_gene: TRBV7-9
d_gene: .
abundance: many
CDR3aa: CASSLTPGYNEEAFF
CDR3nt: TGTGCCAGCAGCTTAACCCCAGGGTATAATGAAGAAGCTTTCTTT

j_gene: TRBJ2-3
v_gene: TRBV14
d_gene: TRBD2
abundance: few
CDR3aa: CASSVGGRATDTQYF
CDR3nt: TGTGCCAGCAGCGTGGGGGGGAGAGCCACAGATACGCAGTATTTT

j_gene: TRBJ1-2
v_gene: TRBV12-3/TRBV12-4
d_gene: .
abundance: few
CDR3aa: CASSLGGSVPVLSYTF
CDR3nt: TGTGCCAGCAGTTTAGGGGGGTCGGTACCCGTTTTAAGCTACACCTTC

j_gene: TRBJ2-1
v_gene: TRBV14
d_gene: TRBD2
abundance: few
CDR3aa: CASSQDLSVRTSGSLFF
CDR3nt: TGTGCCAGCAGCCAAGATCTAAGCGTCCGGACTAGCGGAAGTTTGTTCTTC

j_gene: TRBJ2-3
v_gene: TRBV10-2
d_gene: .
abundance: .
CDR3aa: CASSDRHPSLTDTQYF
CDR3nt: TGCGCCAGCAGTGACCGCCATCCTTCACTCACAGATACGCAGTATTTT

j_gene: TRBJ1-4
v_gene: TRBV5-1
d_gene: TRBD1
abundance: many
CDR3aa: CASSLGTGVNEKLFF
CDR3nt: TGCGCCAGCAGCTTGGGGACAGGGGTTAATGAAAAACTGTTTTTT

j_gene: TRBJ2-7
v_gene: TRBV6-2/TRBV6-3
d_gene: .
abundance: many
CDR3aa: CASSYPSLITEENYEQYF
CDR3nt: TGTGCCAGCAGTTACCCAAGCCTTATTACCGAGGAGAACTACGAGCAGTACTTC

j_gene: TRBJ2-7
v_gene: TRBV30
d_gene: .
abundance: few
CDR3aa: CAWSVRLDSYEQYF
CDR3nt: TGTGCCTGGAGTGTACGACTAGACTCCTACGAGCAGTACTTC

j_gene: TRBJ2-7
v_gene: TRBV18
d_gene: .
abundance: .
CDR3aa: CASRSGTPPYEQYF
CDR3nt: TGTGCCAGCCGAAGCGGGACACCCCCCTACGAGCAGTACTTC

j_gene: TRBJ1-4
v_gene: TRBV7-8
d_gene: TRBD1
abundance: .
CDR3aa: CASSWGQGFEEKLFF
CDR3nt: TGTGCCAGCAGCTGGGGACAGGGATTTGAGGAAAAACTGTTTTTT

j_gene: TRBJ2-7
v_gene: TRBV7-9
d_gene: TRBD2
abundance: many
CDR3aa: CASSDPTSGSYEQYF
CDR3nt: TGTGCCAGCAGCGACCCTACTAGCGGGAGCTACGAGCAGTACTTC

j_gene: TRBJ2-3
v_gene: TRBV12-3/TRBV12-4
d_gene: .
abundance: many
CDR3aa: CASSSSPGLNVRPDTQYF
CDR3nt: .

j_gene: TRBJ1-3
v_gene: TRBV6-1
d_gene: .
abundance: few
CDR3aa: CASTPPLPRAGNTIYF
CDR3nt: TGTGCCAGCACTCCTCCCCTCCCGAGGGCTGGAAACACCATATATTTT

j_gene: TRBJ2-5
v_gene: TRBV7-2
d_gene: .
abundance: many
CDR3aa: CASSMPGTTQYF
CDR3nt: TGTGCCAGCAGCATGCCCGGGACGACCCAGTACTTC

j_gene: TRBJ1-2
v_gene: TRBV5-6
d_gene: .
abundance: few
CDR3aa: CASSTRAGDYGYTF
CDR3nt: TGTGCCAGCAGTACGCGGGCAGGGGACTATGGCTACACCTTC